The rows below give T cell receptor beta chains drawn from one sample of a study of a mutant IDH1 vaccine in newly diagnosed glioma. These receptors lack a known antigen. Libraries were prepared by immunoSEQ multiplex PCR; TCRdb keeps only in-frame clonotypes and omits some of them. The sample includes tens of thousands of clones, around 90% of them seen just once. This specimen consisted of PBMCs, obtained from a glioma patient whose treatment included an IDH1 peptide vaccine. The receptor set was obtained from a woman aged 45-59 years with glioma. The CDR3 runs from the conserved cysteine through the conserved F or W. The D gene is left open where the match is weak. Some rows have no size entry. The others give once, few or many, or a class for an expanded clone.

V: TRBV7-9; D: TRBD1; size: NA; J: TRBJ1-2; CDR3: CASSRDREYGYTF; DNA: TGTGCCAGCAGCCGCGACAGGGAATATGGCTACACCTTC
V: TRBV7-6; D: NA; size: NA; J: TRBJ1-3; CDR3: CASSLARSSGNTIYF; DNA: TGTGCCAGCAGCTTAGCGCGCAGTTCTGGAAACACCATATATTTT
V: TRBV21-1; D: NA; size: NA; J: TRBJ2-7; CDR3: CASSNPAPRDEQYF; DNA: TGTGCCAGCAGCAATCCCGCTCCGAGGGACGAGCAGTACTTC
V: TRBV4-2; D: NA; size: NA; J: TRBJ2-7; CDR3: CASSQVANPREQYF; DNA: TGTGCCAGCAGCCAAGTAGCGAATCCTCGCGAGCAGTACTTC
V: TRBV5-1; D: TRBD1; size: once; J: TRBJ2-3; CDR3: CASSKTGARTDTQYF; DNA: TGCGCCAGCAGCAAGACAGGGGCACGCACAGATACGCAGTATTTT
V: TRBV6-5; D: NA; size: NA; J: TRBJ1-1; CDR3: CASSPRSLNTEAFF; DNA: TGTGCCAGCAGCCCCCGCTCACTGAACACTGAAGCTTTCTTT
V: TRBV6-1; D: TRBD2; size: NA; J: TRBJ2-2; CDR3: CASRGLATGELFF; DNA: TGTGCCAGCAGGGGACTAGCGACCGGGGAGCTGTTTTTT
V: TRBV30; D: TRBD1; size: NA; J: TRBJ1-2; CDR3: CAWTGTGNSYTF; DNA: TGTGCCTGGACCGGGACAGGGAACAGCTACACCTTC
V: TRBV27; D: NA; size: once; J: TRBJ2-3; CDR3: CASSWGRGVGDTQYF; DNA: TGTGCCAGCAGTTGGGGCAGGGGAGTCGGAGATACGCAGTATTTT
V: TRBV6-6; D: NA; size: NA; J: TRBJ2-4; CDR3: CASSPGAKNIQYF; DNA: TGTGCCAGCAGTCCGGGGGCGAAAAACATTCAGTACTTC
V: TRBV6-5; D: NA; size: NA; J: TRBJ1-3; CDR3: CASSYNREGGNTIYF; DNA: TGTGCCAGCAGCTATAACAGGGAGGGTGGAAACACCATATATTTT
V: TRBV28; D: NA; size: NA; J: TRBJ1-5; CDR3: CASSSHDVLNQPQHF; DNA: TGTGCCAGCAGTTCACACGATGTTTTGAATCAGCCCCAGCATTTT
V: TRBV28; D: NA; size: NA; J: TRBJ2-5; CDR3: CASSASPETQYF; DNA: TGTGCCAGCAGCGCGTCCCCAGAGACCCAGTACTTC
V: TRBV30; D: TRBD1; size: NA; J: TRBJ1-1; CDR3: CAWGLRQGERSEAFF; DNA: TGTGCCTGGGGACTCCGACAGGGGGAAAGGAGTGAAGCTTTCTTT
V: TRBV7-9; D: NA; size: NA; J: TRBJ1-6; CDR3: CASSPTVDSPLHF; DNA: TGTGCCAGCAGCCCTACGGTCGATTCACCCCTCCACTTT
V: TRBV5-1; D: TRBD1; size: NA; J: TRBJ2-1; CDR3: CASRPGTGGSYNEQFF; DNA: TGCGCCAGCAGACCCGGGACAGGGGGCTCCTACAATGAGCAGTTCTTC
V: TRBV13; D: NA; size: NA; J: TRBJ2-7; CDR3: CASQGGNSYEQYF; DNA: TGTGCCAGTCAGGGGGGAAATTCCTACGAGCAGTACTTC
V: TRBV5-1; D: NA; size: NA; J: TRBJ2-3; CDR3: CASSLEGSDTQYF; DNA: TGCGCCAGCAGCTTAGAGGGCTCAGATACGCAGTATTTT
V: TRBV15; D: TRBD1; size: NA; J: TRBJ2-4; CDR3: CATSYTSGQAAIQYF; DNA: TGTGCCACCAGCTACACCTCAGGACAGGCGGCCATTCAGTACTTC
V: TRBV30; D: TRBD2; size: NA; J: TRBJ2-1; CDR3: CAWSVRRLAGVGRYNEQFF; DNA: TGTGCCTGGAGTGTACGTCGGCTAGCGGGAGTCGGGCGCTACAATGAGCAGTTCTTC
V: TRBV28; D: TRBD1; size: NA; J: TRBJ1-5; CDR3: CASTSGQGNQPQHF; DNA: TGTGCCAGCACGTCCGGACAGGGGAATCAGCCCCAGCATTTT
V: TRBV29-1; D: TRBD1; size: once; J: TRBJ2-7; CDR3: CSVEYRDRGYEQYF; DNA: TGCAGCGTCGAGTACCGGGACAGGGGCTACGAGCAGTACTTC
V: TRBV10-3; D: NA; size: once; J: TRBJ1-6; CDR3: CAISEGRANSPLHF; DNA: TGTGCCATCAGTGAGGGGAGGGCAAATTCACCCCTCCACTTT
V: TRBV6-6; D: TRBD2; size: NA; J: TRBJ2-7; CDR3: CASGAWTSVNYEQYF; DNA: TGTGCCAGCGGTGCTTGGACTAGCGTTAACTACGAGCAGTACTTC
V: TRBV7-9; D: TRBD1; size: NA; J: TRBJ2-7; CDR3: CASSPGTGSYEQYF; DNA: TGTGCCAGCAGCCCCGGGACAGGGTCCTACGAGCAGTACTTC
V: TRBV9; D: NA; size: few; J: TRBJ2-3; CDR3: CASSVTGDTQYF; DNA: TGTGCCAGCAGCGTAACTGGGGATACGCAGTATTTT
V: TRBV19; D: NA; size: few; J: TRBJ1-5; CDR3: CASINREGQPQHF; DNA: TGTGCCAGCATAAACAGGGAGGGTCAGCCCCAGCATTTT
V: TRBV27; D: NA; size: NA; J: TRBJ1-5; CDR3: CASTPAGEGMNQPQHF; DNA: TGTGCCAGCACTCCCGCCGGGGAAGGAATGAATCAGCCCCAGCATTTT
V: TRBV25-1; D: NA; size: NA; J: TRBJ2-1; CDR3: CASSPSNEQFF; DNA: TGTGCCAGCTCCCCCTCCAATGAGCAGTTCTTC
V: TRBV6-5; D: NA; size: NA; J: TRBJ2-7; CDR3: CASSLSSGTSYEQYF; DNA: TGTGCCAGCAGTCTTTCATCCGGGACGTCCTACGAGCAGTACTTC
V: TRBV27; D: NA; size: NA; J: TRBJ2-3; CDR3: CASSPSAILDTQYF; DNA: TGTGCCAGCAGCCCTTCAGCCATACTGGATACGCAGTATTTT
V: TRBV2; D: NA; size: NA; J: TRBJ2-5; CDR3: CASSEGGQLETQYF; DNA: TGTGCCAGCAGTGAAGGAGGACAGTTGGAGACCCAGTACTTC
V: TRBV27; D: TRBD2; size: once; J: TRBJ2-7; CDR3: CASSLLGGSVSYEQYF; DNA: TGTGCCAGCAGTTTATTAGGCGGGAGCGTCTCCTACGAGCAGTACTTC
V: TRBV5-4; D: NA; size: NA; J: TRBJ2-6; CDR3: CASSLRRDSGANVLTF; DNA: TGTGCCAGCAGCCTTAGGAGGGACTCTGGGGCCAACGTCCTGACTTTC
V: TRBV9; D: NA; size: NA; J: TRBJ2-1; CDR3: CASSVGGRVSYNEQFF; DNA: TGTGCCAGCAGCGTAGGTGGCAGGGTCTCCTACAATGAGCAGTTCTTC
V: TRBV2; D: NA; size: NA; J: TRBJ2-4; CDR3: CASSERVNIQYF; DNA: TGTGCCAGCAGTGAAAGGGTAAACATTCAGTACTTC
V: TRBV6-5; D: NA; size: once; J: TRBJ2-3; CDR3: CASSSRDNTDTQYF; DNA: TGTGCCAGCAGTTCCCGGGACAACACAGATACGCAGTATTTT
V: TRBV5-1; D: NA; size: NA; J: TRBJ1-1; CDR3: CASSPPGYTEAFF; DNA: TGCGCCAGCAGCCCCCCCGGATACACTGAAGCTTTCTTT
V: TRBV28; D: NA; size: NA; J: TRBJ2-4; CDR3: CASSPHLDKNIQYF; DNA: TGTGCCAGCAGCCCCCATTTGGACAAAAACATTCAGTACTTC
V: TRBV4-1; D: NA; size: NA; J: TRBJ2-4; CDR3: CASSQDRVAKNIQYF; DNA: TGCGCCAGCAGCCAAGATAGGGTAGCCAAAAACATTCAGTACTTC
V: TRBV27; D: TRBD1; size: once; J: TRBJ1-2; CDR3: CASGTTGEGYTF; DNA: TGTGCCAGCGGAACGACAGGGGAGGGCTACACCTTC
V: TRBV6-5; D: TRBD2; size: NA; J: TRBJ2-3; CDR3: CASSSPGLAGVVTQYF; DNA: TGTGCCAGCAGTTCCCCCGGACTAGCGGGAGTAGTTACGCAGTATTTT
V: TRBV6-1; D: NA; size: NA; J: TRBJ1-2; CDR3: CASSEVGSLGGYTF; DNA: TGTGCCAGCAGTGAAGTAGGGTCGTTGGGAGGCTACACCTTC
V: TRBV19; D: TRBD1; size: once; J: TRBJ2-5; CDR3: CASSIGTGYQETQYF; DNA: TGTGCCAGTAGTATAGGGACAGGCTATCAAGAGACCCAGTACTTC
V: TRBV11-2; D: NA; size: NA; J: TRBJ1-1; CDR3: CASSAPRKNTEAFF; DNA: TGTGCCAGCAGCGCCCCGCGCAAGAACACTGAAGCTTTCTTT
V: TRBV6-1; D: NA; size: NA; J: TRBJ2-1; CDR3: CASSPRPDSNEQFF; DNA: TGTGCCAGCAGTCCCCGGCCCGATTCAAATGAGCAGTTCTTC
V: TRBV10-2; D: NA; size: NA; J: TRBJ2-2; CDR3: CASRGLNTGELFF; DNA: TGCGCCAGCAGGGGACTGAACACCGGGGAGCTGTTTTTT
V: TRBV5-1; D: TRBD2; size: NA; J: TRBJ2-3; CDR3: CASSFERDLIDTQYF; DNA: TGCGCCAGCAGCTTCGAGCGGGACCTAATTGATACGCAGTATTTT
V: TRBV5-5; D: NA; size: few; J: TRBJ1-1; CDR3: CASSYDRVREAFF; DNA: TGTGCCAGCAGCTACGACAGAGTTAGAGAAGCTTTCTTT
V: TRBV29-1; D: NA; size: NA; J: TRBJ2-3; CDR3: CSVAGGGISTDTQYF; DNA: TGCAGCGTGGCCGGGGGCGGGATCAGCACAGATACGCAGTATTTT
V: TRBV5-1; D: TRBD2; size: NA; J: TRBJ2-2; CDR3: CASSRLARTGELFF; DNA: TGCGCCAGCAGCCGACTAGCGAGGACCGGGGAGCTGTTTTTT
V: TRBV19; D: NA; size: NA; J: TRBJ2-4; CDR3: CASSIAGFTKNIQYF; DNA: TGTGCCAGTAGTATAGCCGGATTCACCAAAAACATTCAGTACTTC
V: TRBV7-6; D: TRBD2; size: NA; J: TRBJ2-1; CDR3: CASGSGGRGAYNEQFF; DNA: TGTGCCAGCGGGTCCGGCGGGAGGGGGGCCTACAATGAGCAGTTCTTC
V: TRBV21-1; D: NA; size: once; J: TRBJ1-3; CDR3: CASSLGTLRLNGPFGAGNTIYF; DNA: NA
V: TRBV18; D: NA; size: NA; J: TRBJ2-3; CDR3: CASSLQSTATDTQYF; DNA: TGTGCCAGCTCATTACAGAGTACGGCTACAGATACGCAGTATTTT
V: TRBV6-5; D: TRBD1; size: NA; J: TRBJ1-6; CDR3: CASKTGPNSPLHF; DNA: TGTGCCAGTAAGACAGGGCCTAATTCACCCCTCCACTTT